The clone carrying this T cell receptor (beta chain) was seen many times. The antigen remains undetermined. This entry belongs to a study of identical twins. In germline, CDR1 is SGHAT, CDR2 FQDESV (reference sequence). Trimming removed 2 bases from V and 2 bases from J; junction bases left unmatched: 8. The CDR3 is made up of 18 amino acids. Study conclusions and caveats: Carriage of fewer insertions was seen in abundant cord blood beta clonotypes, whereas memory repertoires showed none. Donors were not followed over many years; analysis was cross-sectional.

TCRdb called the 5' RACE reads again in MiXCR, with one record for every CDR3 protein. The sample lists a few hundred thousand distinct CDR3 sequences; roughly 13% were seen once. These sequences were also reported in another study, on yellow fever vaccine responses in identical twins. That report notes: Twin vaccine T cell responses reportedly seemed partly convergent, partly personalized.

The V gene is TRBV11-1, the J gene TRBJ2-5; TRBD2 agrees at 13 bases. The sequence came from a young woman in good health. The sample consisted of memory (CD45RO+) T cells sorted from blood. The CDR3 sequence is CASSLMRPGLAGQETQYF. As DNA, the CDR3 is TGTGCCAGCAGCTTAATGAGACCGGGACTAGCGGGGCAAGAGACCCAGTACTTC.